The sequence of this TCR beta chain was determined in a study of blood T cells in healthy people across ages. This clonotype was counted at least ten times. The CDR3 covers 12 residues. V dropped 2 bases and J dropped 10 bases, with 10 bases sitting between them. Sample-barcoded 5' priming and a J-beta primer mix drove a second PCR of about 6 to 12 cycles. One entry per CDR3 protein results from TCRdb running MiXCR on the 5' RACE reads. The repertoire holds some 1.6 million distinct CDR3 sequences, with about 31% as singletons. This sequence was found in a woman aged 30 to 39 in good health. The sequenced material came from blood. The rearrangement joins TRBV12-3 or TRBV12-4 to TRBJ2-3, with no clear D. The CDR3 is CASSLISPPQYF. The CDR3 coding sequence is TGTGCCAGCAGTTTAATTAGTCCTCCGCAGTATTTT.